These 24 T cell receptor beta chains share one sample of origin, sequenced in a study of shared clonotypes between healthy human individuals. Assay: immunoSEQ multiplex PCR; the TCRdb copy retains only in-frame clones and omits some. Here the sample spans 500,000 to 700,000 clones, roughly 96% being singletons. The naive CD8 fraction comprised CD45RO-negative cells positively selected for CCR7 and excluded terminally differentiated effector memory CD45RA+ cells. Sample: naive CD8+ T cells sorted from blood. The receptors originated from a woman between 25 and 40 years old in good health.

This clone has a single count. V and J are TRBV27 and TRBJ2-5, with 11 bases matching TRBD1. Losses at the gene ends were 3 bases for V and 8 bases for J; bases not matched to a gene: 5. This CDR3 has 14 amino acids. From germline, CDR1 is MNHEY and CDR2 SMNVEV (reference sequence). The CDR3 loop is CASSFTGTGGTQYF. As DNA, the CDR3 is TGTGCCAGCAGTTTCACCGGGACAGGGGGTACCCAGTACTTC.

The gene calls are TRBV11-2 and TRBJ1-3; D is ambiguous. The CDR3 is made up of 16 amino acids. Per the germline V gene, CDR1 is SGHAT and CDR2 is FQNNGV. The V end lost 3 bases, the J end lost 1 base, and 13 bases lay between the germline ends. The CDR3 DNA sequence: TGTGCCAGCAGCTTGGCAACACTCCCTTCTGGAAACACCATATATTTT. Its protein product is CASSLATLPSGNTIYF. The variable domain in full, completed from reference TRBV11-2 and TRBJ1-3, reads EAGVAQSPRYKIIEKRQSVAFWCNPISGHATLYWYQQILGQGPKLLIQFQNNGVVDDSQLPKDRFSAERLKGVDSTLKIQPAKLEDSAVYLCASSLATLPSGNTIYFGEGSWLTVV.

A few counts support this clone. Other nucleotide sequences in the sample specify the same CDR3. The chain uses TRBV5-4 and TRBJ1-1, with D hard to call. Trimming took off 0 bases at V and 7 bases at J, with 4 bases between the two ends. This CDR3 region has 11 residues. In germline, CDR1 is SGHNT, CDR2 YYREEE (reference sequence). The DNA for the CDR3 is TGTGCCAGCAGCTTGGACAGTGAAGCTTTCTTT. It translates to CASSLDSEAFF.

The chain links TRBV27 to TRBJ1-1; the D is unclear. Germline V gene data show CDR1 as MNHEY and CDR2 as SMNVEV (reference sequence). The CDR3 covers 14 residues. Deletions cut 2 bases from V and 1 base from J, with 8 bases between. The CDR3 reads CASSLDGANTEAFF. CDR3 bases: TGTGCCAGCAGTTTAGATGGAGCGAACACTGAAGCTTTCTTT.

Turning to this clone: The same CDR3 also results from other DNA sequences found in this sample. The chain uses TRBV5-1 and TRBJ1-1, with unresolved D. Germline-derived CDR1 and CDR2 are SGHRS and YFSETQ. The germline V and J ends were trimmed by 0 bases and 0 bases, with 6 bases remaining between them. CDR3 length: 14 residues. CDR3 in amino acids: CASSLEGMNTEAFF. CDR3 in DNA: TGCGCCAGCAGCTTGGAGGGCATGAACACTGAAGCTTTCTTT.

This chain uses TRBV7-3 with TRBJ2-2, with 8 bases identical to TRBD1. J lost 2 bases, V lost 4 bases, and 9 bases had no gene match. The CDR3 loop spans 17 amino acids. CDR1 is SGHTA, CDR2 FQGTGA, per germline. The CDR3 nucleotides are TGTGCCAGCAGCTCCAGGGGGCGCGGCTCCAACACCGGGGAGCTGTTTTTT. It is translated as CASSSRGRGSNTGELFF.

CDR3 residues: CASSVDEGGSYEQYF. DNA for the CDR3: TGTGCCAGCAGCGTAGATGAGGGAGGCTCCTACGAGCAGTACTTC. V gene TRBV9 combines with J gene TRBJ2-7, with a possible D match to TRBD2 (6 bases). Germline V CDR1 and CDR2: SGDLS, YYNGEE. V shed 0 bases and J shed 0 bases, with 10 bases lying between them. This CDR3 has 15 residues.

V and J are TRBV9 and TRBJ2-7; D ambiguous. Looked up from germline, CDR1 is SGDLS and CDR2 is YYNGEE. The CDR3 spans 12 residues. V shed 3 bases and J shed 5 bases, with 9 bases lying between them. For the CDR3, the DNA is TGTGCCAGCAGCGGGCGAGACAACGAGCAGTACTTC. It encodes CASSGRDNEQYF.

This chain joins TRBV6-5 and TRBJ1-2; D unresolved. V shed 6 bases and J shed 2 bases, with 10 bases lying between them. The length of the CDR3 is 13 residues. Looked up from germline, CDR1 is MNHEY and CDR2 is SVGAGI. The CDR3 DNA is TGTGCCAGCAGATTACTGAAGAACTATGGCTACACCTTC. This encodes CASRLLKNYGYTF.

The chain employs TRBV9 and TRBJ2-2; 9 nucleotides align to TRBD1. J gave up 7 bases and V 3 bases, and 4 bases lay outside the gene matches. The CDR3 has 14 residues. Germline V lookup: CDR1 SGDLS, CDR2 YYNGEE. This CDR3 is CASSARQGVGELFF. CDR3 nucleotide sequence: TGTGCCAGCAGCGCCCGACAGGGGGTCGGGGAGCTGTTTTTT. The whole variable domain, remainder taken from reference TRBV9 and TRBJ2-2, is DSGVTQTPKHLITATGQRVTLRCSPRSGDLSVYWYQQSLDQGLQFLIQYYNGEERAKGNILERFSAQQFPDLHSELNLSSLELGDSALYFCASSARQGVGELFFGEGSRLTVL.

The chain is built from TRBV6-5 and TRBJ2-3, with 8 bases lining up with TRBD2. CDR3 length equals 15 residues. Per germline, CDR1 MNHEY and CDR2 SVGAGI. V gave up 2 bases and J gave up 5 bases; unmatched junction bases: 6. The CDR3 nucleotides are TGTGCCAGCAGTTACATTAGCGGGACGGGAGATACGCAGTATTTT. Amino acid sequence: CASSYISGTGDTQYF.

This chain uses TRBV4-1 with TRBJ1-1; TRBD1 matches 7 bases. This CDR3 is 12 amino acids long. In germline, CDR1 is MGHRA, CDR2 YSYEKL. With V trimmed by 2 bases and J by 8 bases, 2 bases remained unmatched. The chain's CDR3 is CASSQTGVEAFF. The CDR3 DNA reads TGCGCCAGCAGCCAAACAGGGGTAGAAGCTTTCTTT.

The gene calls are TRBV27 and TRBJ2-7; 10 nucleotides line up with TRBD1. From germline, CDR1 is MNHEY and CDR2 SMNVEV (reference sequence). V was pared by 5 bases and J by 4 bases, with 8 bases of the junction left unmatched. This CDR3 region has 15 residues. The CDR3 DNA reads as TGTGCCAGCAGTGCACCGGGACAGGGGTGGTACGAGCAGTACTTC. It specifies CASSAPGQGWYEQYF.

The rearrangement links TRBV11-2 to TRBJ2-5; 16 nucleotides align to TRBD2. V shed 5 bases and J 1 base; nucleotides not matched to a gene: 7. The germline CDR1 and CDR2 sequences are SGHAT and FQNNGV. The CDR3 is 18 amino acids. CDR3 protein: CASSLGTSGRVIQETQYF. The CDR3 coding sequence is TGTGCCAGCAGCCTAGGGACTAGCGGGAGGGTCATCCAAGAGACCCAGTACTTC.

The CDR3 DNA reads TGTGCCAGTAGTATATTCGGGGAGGCAGAGACCCAGTACTTC. Translating it yields CASSIFGEAETQYF. This rearrangement joins TRBV19 to TRBJ2-5; a possible D gene is TRBD2 (6 bases). The CDR3 spans 14 residues. Germline V gene data show CDR1 as LNHDA and CDR2 as SQIVND (reference sequence). The V end lost 2 bases, the J end lost 4 bases, and 11 bases lay between the germline ends.

This sequence joins TRBV5-1 and TRBJ1-5, with TRBD1 as a possible D gene (5 bases). The V end lost 0 bases, the J end lost 7 bases, and 11 bases lay between the germline ends. The CDR3 sequence is 14 residues long. Germline-derived CDR1 and CDR2 are SGHRS and YFSETQ. The CDR3 loop is CASSLGQGSQPQHF. CDR3 nucleotide sequence: TGCGCCAGCAGCTTGGGGCAGGGCAGCCAGCCCCAGCATTTT.

J is TRBJ1-6 and V is TRBV28; tentatively, D is TRBD1 (5 bases). V shed 2 bases and J shed 9 bases, with 14 bases lying between them. Germline CDR1 reads MDHEN; CDR2 reads SYDVKM. The CDR3 length is 15 residues. The chain's CDR3 is CASSLGPGGLSPLHF. In DNA, the CDR3 is TGTGCCAGCAGTTTAGGTCCCGGGGGACTTTCACCCCTCCACTTT.

V is TRBV27 and J is TRBJ2-7; 8 bases are shared with TRBD2. The CDR3 length is 15 residues. The ends lost 8 bases at V and 7 bases at J; junction bases unmatched: 16. Germline CDR1 reads MNHEY; CDR2 reads SMNVEV (reference sequence). The CDR3 DNA reads as TGTGCCAGCCGTACATCGTTCAGCGGGAGTAAAGAGCAGTACTTC. Translated, it gives CASRTSFSGSKEQYF.

The V gene is TRBV7-9, the J gene TRBJ2-3; tentatively, D is TRBD1 or TRBD2 (6 bases each). The CDR3 contains 15 residues. V was shortened by 5 bases and J by 9 bases, with 21 bases between the two germline ends. Germline lookup yields CDR1 SEHNR and CDR2 FQNEAQ (reference sequence). The CDR3 sequence is CASSRVEGERGTQYF. In nucleotides, the CDR3 is TGTGCCAGCAGCCGGGTGGAGGGGGAACGTGGAACGCAGTATTTT.

This clone showed up just once. The chain uses TRBV11-2 and TRBJ2-6; D unresolved. The CDR3 is made up of 16 amino acids. Germline-derived CDR1 and CDR2 are SGHAT and FQNNGV. V was cut by 0 bases and J by 0 bases, with 6 bases left in between. The CDR3: CASSLDPISGANVLTF. The CDR3 DNA reads TGTGCCAGCAGCTTAGATCCCATCTCTGGGGCCAACGTCCTGACTTTC. Using reference TRBV11-2 and TRBJ2-6 for the parts outside the CDR3, the full variable domain is EAGVAQSPRYKIIEKRQSVAFWCNPISGHATLYWYQQILGQGPKLLIQFQNNGVVDDSQLPKDRFSAERLKGVDSTLKIQPAKLEDSAVYLCASSLDPISGANVLTFGAGSRLTVL.

The chain couples TRBV2 to TRBJ2-1; 10 nucleotides agree with TRBD2. Germline CDR1 SNHLY, CDR2 FYNNEI. The trim removed 1 base at V and 0 bases at J, leaving 6 bases unmatched. The CDR3 extends over 18 amino acids. The CDR3 nucleotides are TGTGCCAGCAGTGAAGGGATAGGACTAGCGGCCTCCTACAATGAGCAGTTCTTC. Translated, it gives CASSEGIGLAASYNEQFF.

About this clone itself: This sample also contains other DNA sequences that code for the same CDR3. The V gene is TRBV27, the J gene TRBJ2-7; 9 bases agree with TRBD1. CDR3 length equals 12 residues. Germline V lookup: CDR1 MNHEY, CDR2 SMNVEV (reference sequence). J was trimmed by 5 bases and V by 8 bases; bases with no gene match: 4. CDR3 in amino acids: CASRTGGDEQYF. The CDR3 nucleotides are TGTGCCAGCCGAACAGGGGGCGACGAGCAGTACTTC.

The rearrangement joins TRBV7-8 to TRBJ2-1, with a possible D match to TRBD2 (6 bases). CDR1 and CDR2 from the germline V gene are SGHVS and FQNEAQ. This CDR3 contains 18 residues. Trimming shortened V by 1 base and J by 4 bases, and 20 bases separated the two germline ends. The CDR3 protein is CASSLEGTFPNLYNEQFF. The CDR3 nucleotides read TGTGCCAGCAGCTTAGAGGGGACTTTCCCGAATCTATACAATGAGCAGTTCTTC.

V is TRBV4-1 and J is TRBJ1-1, with D possibly matching TRBD1 (6 bases). The CDR3 length is 13 residues. V was trimmed by 4 bases and J by 3 bases, leaving 9 bases between them. Germline assignment: CDR1 MGHRA and CDR2 YSYEKL. The DNA for the CDR3 is TGCGCCAGCAGCCGGGGGGCCTACACTGAAGCTTTCTTT. Protein product: CASSRGAYTEAFF.